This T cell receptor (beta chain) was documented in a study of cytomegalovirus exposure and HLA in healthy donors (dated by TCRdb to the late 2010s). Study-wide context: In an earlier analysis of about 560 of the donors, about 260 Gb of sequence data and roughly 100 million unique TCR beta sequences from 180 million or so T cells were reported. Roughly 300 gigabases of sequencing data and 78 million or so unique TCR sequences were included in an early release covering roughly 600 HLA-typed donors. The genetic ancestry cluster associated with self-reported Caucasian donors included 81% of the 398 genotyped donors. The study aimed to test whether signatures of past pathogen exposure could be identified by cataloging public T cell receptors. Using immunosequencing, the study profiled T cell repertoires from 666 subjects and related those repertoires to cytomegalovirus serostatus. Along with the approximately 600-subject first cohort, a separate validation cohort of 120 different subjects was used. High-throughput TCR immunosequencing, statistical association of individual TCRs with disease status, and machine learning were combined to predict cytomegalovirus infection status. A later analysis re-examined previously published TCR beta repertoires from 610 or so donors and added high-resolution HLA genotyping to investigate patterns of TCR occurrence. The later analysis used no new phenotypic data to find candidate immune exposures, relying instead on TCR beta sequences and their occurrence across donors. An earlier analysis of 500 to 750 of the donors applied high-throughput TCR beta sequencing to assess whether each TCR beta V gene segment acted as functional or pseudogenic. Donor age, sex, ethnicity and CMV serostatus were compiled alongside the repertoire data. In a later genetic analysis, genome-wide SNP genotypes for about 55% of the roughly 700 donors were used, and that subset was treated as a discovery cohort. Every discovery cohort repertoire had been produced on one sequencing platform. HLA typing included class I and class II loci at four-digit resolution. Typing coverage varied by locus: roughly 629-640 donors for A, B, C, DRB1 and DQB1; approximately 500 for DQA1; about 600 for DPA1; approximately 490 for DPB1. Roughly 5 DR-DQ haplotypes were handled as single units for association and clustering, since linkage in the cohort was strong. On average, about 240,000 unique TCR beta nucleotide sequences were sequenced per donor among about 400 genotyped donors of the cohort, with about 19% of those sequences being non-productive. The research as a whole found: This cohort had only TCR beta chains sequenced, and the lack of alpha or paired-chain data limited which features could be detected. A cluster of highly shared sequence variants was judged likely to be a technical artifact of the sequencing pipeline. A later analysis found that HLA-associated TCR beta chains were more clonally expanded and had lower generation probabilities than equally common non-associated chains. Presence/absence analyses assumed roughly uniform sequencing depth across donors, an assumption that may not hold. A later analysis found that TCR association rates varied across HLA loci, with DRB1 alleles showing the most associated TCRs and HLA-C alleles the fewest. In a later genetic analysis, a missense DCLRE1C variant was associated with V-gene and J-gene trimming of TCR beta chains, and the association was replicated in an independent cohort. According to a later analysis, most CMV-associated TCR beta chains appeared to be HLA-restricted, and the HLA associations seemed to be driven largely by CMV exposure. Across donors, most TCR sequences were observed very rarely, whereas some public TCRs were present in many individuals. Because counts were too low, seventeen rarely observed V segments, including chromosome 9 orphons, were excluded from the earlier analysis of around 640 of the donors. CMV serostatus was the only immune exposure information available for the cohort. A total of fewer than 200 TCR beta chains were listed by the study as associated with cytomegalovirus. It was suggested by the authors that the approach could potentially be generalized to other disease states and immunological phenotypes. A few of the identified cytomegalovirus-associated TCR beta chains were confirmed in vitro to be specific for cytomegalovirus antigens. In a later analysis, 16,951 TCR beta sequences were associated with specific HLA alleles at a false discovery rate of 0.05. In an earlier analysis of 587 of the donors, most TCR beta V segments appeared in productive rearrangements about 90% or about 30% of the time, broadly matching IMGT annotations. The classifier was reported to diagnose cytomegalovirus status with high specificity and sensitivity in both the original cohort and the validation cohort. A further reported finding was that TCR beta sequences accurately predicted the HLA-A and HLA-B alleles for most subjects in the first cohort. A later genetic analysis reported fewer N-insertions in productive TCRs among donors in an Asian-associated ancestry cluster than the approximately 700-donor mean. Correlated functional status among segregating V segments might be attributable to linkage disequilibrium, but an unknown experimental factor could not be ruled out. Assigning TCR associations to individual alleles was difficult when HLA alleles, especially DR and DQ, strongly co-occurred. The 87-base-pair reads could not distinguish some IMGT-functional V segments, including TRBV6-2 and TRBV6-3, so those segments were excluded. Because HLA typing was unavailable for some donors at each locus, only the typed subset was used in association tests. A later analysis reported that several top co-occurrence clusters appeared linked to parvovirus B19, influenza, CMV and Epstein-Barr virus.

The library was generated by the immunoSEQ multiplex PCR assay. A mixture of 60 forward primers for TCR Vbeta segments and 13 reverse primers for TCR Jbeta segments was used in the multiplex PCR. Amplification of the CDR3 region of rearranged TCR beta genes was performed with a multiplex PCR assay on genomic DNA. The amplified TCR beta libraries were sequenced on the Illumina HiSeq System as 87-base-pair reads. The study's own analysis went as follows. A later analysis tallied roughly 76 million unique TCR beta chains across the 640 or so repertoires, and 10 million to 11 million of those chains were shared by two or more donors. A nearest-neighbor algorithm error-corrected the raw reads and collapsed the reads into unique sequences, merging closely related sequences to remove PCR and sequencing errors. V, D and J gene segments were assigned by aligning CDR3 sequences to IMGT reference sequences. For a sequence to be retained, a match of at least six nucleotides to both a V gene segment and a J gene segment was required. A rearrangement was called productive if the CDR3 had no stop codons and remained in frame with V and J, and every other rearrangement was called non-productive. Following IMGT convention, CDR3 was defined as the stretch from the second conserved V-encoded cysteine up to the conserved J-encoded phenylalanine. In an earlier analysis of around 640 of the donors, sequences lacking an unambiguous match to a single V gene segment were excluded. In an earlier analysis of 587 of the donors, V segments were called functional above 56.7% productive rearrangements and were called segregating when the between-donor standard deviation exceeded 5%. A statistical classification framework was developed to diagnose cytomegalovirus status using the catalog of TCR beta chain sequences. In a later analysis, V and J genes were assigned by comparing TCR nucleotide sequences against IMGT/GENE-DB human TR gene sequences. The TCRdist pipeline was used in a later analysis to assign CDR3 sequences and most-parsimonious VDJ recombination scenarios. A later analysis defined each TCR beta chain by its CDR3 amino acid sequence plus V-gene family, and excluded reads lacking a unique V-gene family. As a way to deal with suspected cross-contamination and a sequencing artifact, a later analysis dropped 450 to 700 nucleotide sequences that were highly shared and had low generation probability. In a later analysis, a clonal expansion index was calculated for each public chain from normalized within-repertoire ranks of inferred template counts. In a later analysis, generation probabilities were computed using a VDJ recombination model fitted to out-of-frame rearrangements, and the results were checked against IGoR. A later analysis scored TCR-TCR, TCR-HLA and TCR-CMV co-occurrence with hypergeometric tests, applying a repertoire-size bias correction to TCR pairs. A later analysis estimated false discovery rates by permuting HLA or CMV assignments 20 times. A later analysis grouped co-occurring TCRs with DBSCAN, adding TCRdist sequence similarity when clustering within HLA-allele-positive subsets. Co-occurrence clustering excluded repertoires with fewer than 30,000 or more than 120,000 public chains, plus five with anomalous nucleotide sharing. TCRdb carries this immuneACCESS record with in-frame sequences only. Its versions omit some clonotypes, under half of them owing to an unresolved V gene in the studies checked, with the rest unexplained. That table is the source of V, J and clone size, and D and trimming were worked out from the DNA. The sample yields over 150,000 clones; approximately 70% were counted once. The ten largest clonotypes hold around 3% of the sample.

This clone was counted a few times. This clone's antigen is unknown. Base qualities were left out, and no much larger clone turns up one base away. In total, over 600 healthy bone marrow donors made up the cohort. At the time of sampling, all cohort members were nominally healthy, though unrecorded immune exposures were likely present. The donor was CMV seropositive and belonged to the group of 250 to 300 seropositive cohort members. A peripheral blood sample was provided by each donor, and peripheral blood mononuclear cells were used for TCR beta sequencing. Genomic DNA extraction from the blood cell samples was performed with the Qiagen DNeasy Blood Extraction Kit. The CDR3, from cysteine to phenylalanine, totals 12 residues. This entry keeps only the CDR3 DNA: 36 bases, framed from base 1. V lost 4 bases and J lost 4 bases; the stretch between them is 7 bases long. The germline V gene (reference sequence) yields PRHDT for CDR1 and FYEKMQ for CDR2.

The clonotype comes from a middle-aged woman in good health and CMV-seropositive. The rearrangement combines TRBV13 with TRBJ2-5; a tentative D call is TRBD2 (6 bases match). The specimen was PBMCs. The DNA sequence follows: TGTGCCAGCAGCTACGGGAGAGAGACCCAGTACTTC. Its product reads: CASSYGRETQYF.